Below, 30 T cell receptor beta chains from the same sample are listed, as sequenced in a study of CD8 T cells in ankylosing spondylitis. TCRdb re-analysed the 5' RACE reads in MiXCR, keeping a single row per CDR3 protein. Among around 340,000 distinct CDR3 sequences, roughly 14% were seen once, and the ten largest hold around 1%. Sequencing used blood, either unsorted or a sorted T cell fraction (not recorded which). All receptors derive from a male donor with ankylosing spondylitis or in good health (not recorded which).

This clonotype was seen a handful of times. The V call is TRBV5-1, the J call TRBJ1-1; D unresolved. The CDR3 has 14 amino acids. The germline V gene encodes CDR1 SGHRS and CDR2 YFSETQ. V was cut by 7 bases and J by 1 base, with 14 bases left in between. Here the CDR3 reads CASAPLTTNTEAFF. CDR3 DNA: TGCGCCAGCGCCCCTTTGACGACGAACACTGAAGCTTTCTTT.

The V gene is TRBV5-1, the J gene TRBJ1-1, with 7 bases that match TRBD1. The junction had 9 bases not matched to a gene; V was cut back by 4 bases and J by 0 bases. The CDR3 spans 16 residues. Looked up from germline, CDR1 is SGHRS and CDR2 is YFSETQ. The CDR3 reads CASSPGGTEMNTEAFF. CDR3 DNA: TGCGCCAGCAGCCCAGGTGGGACAGAAATGAACACTGAAGCTTTCTTT. Filled out from reference TRBV5-1 and TRBJ1-1, the complete variable domain reads KAGVTQTPRYLIKTRGQQVTLSCSPISGHRSVSWYQQTPGQGLQFLFEYFSETQRNKGNFPGRFSGRQFSNSRSEMNVSTLELGDSALYLCASSPGGTEMNTEAFFGQGTRLTVV.

Written as DNA, the CDR3 is TGTGCCAGCGGCCGGGGGACTGGGGGGCCCCAGCATTTT. Translation gives CASGRGTGGPQHF. The chain links TRBV7-2 to TRBJ1-5; a weak D match, TRBD1 (5 bases). Germline CDR1 and CDR2: SGHTA and FQGNSA. This CDR3 comprises 13 residues. The V gene lost 8 bases and the J gene lost 9 bases, with 17 bases spanning the gap.

This clonotype has a count of ten or more. V gene TRBV7-9 combines with J gene TRBJ1-5; D is ambiguous. The V gene lost 1 base and the J gene lost 5 bases, with 6 bases spanning the gap. This CDR3 region has 13 residues. In germline, CDR1 is SEHNR, CDR2 FQNEAQ (reference sequence). The CDR3 spells CASSLDGYQPQHF. The CDR3 bases are TGTGCCAGCAGCTTAGACGGATATCAGCCCCAGCATTTT.

This clonotype was counted between two and nine times. V usage is TRBV5-1 and J usage is TRBJ2-7; D is uncertain. The CDR3 is made up of 13 amino acids. CDR1 is SGHRS, CDR2 YFSETQ, per germline. Trimming shortened V by 4 bases and J by 4 bases, and 12 bases separated the two germline ends. CDR3 amino acids: CASSRPLTYEQYF. The CDR3 bases are TGCGCCAGCAGCCGCCCCTTAACTTACGAGCAGTACTTC.

The gene calls are TRBV12-3 or TRBV12-4 and TRBJ2-5, with D unclear. Deletions cut 2 bases from V and 2 bases from J, with 9 bases between. CDR3 size: 14 residues. The CDR3 protein is CASSLRRRQETQYF. The DNA of the CDR3 is TGTGCCAGCAGTTTACGTCGCAGACAAGAGACCCAGTACTTC.

The chain joins TRBV20-1 to TRBJ2-7, with D possibly being TRBD2 (6 bases). The CDR3 covers 14 residues. CDR1 is DFQATT and CDR2 is SNEGSKA in the germline V gene (reference sequence). V lost 1 base, J lost 0 bases, and 10 bases lay in between. This chain's CDR3 is CSARVPGSSYEQYF. As DNA, the CDR3 is TGCAGTGCTAGAGTCCCCGGGAGCTCCTACGAGCAGTACTTC.

Notes on this clonotype: One end of the junction varies from germline; a read error may be responsible. The rearrangement links TRBV20-1 to TRBJ2-7; D unclear. The germline CDR1 and CDR2 sequences are DFQATT and SNEGSKA (reference sequence). The CDR3 has 15 amino acids. CDR3 sequence reads: CCAREETKGPYEQYF. DNA for the CDR3: TGCTGTGCTAGAGAAGAAACTAAAGGACCCTACGAGCAGTACTTC.

This clonotype was counted a few times. The chain couples TRBV24-1 to TRBJ1-2; D remains ambiguous. The CDR3 is 15 residues long. Germline V gene data show CDR1 as KGHDR and CDR2 as SFDVKD. V dropped 0 bases and J dropped 4 bases, with 11 bases sitting between them. In nucleotides, the CDR3 is TGTGCCACCAGTGATTTGCCTCGACGGGGCTATGGCTACACCTTC. Its translation: CATSDLPRRGYGYTF.

The J gene is TRBJ2-1, the V gene TRBV6-1; 10 bases line up with TRBD2. Germline V gene sequence: CDR1 MNHNS, CDR2 SASEGT. The CDR3 length is 15 residues. V lost 6 bases and J lost 4; bases outside the gene matches: 6. This CDR3 is CASRRRTSGYNEQFF. The CDR3 DNA reads as TGTGCCAGCAGGCGCCGGACTAGCGGATACAATGAGCAGTTCTTC.

V usage is TRBV12-3 or TRBV12-4 and J usage is TRBJ2-3; maybe TRBD2 (6 bases). The CDR3 covers 17 residues. V shed 2 bases and J shed 2 bases, with 17 bases lying between them. The CDR3 spells CASSLSGVRRSTDTQYF. CDR3 in DNA: TGTGCCAGCAGTTTATCGGGGGTTCGGAGATCCACAGATACGCAGTATTTT.

This clonotype showed up many times. The chain combines TRBV7-2 with TRBJ2-2; a weak D match, TRBD1 (5 bases). The germline V and J ends were trimmed by 1 base and 8 bases, with 11 bases remaining between them. CDR1 and CDR2 (germline): SGHTA, FQGNSA. The CDR3 is made up of 14 amino acids. Here the CDR3 DNA reads TGTGCCAGCAGCTTAGAGGCAGGGAAGGGGGAGCTGTTTTTT. Protein: CASSLEAGKGELFF.

V usage is TRBV20-1 and J usage is TRBJ2-5; 11 nucleotides line up with TRBD1. There are 14 residues in the CDR3. Germline CDR1 is DFQATT and CDR2 is SNEGSKA (reference sequence). J gave up 3 bases and V 7 bases, and 7 bases lay outside the gene matches. CDR3 sequence reads: CSGVRDRGEETQYF. DNA for the CDR3: TGCAGTGGGGTTAGGGACAGGGGGGAAGAGACCCAGTACTTC.

On this clonotype: One junction end does not reproduce the germline sequence, and a read error may be involved. The J gene is TRBJ2-1, the V gene TRBV15, with D hard to call. CDR1 is LNHNV, CDR2 YYDKDF, per germline (reference sequence). The CDR3 contains 15 residues. In DNA form, the CDR3 reads TGTGCCACCAGCAGAGAGCTGGCCGCCTATAATGAGCAGTTCTTC. It yields the protein CATSRELAAYNEQFF.

This clonotype was picked up a small number of times. The chain combines TRBV7-2 with TRBJ2-3; TRBD2 agrees at 14 bases. Germline V CDR1 and CDR2: SGHTA, FQGNSA. V lost 5 bases to trimming and J lost 2 bases; unmatched junction nucleotides: 6. The CDR3 runs to 17 residues. CDR3 in amino acids: CASSPRTSGGTTDTQYF. The CDR3 coding sequence is TGTGCCAGCAGCCCGAGGACTAGCGGGGGGACCACAGATACGCAGTATTTT. The complete variable domain, with remaining parts taken from reference TRBV7-2 and TRBJ2-3, reads GAGVSQSPSNKVTEKGKDVELRCDPISGHTALYWYRQSLGQGLEFLIYFQGNSAPDKSGLPSDRFSAERTGGSVSTLTIQRTQQEDSAVYLCASSPRTSGGTTDTQYFGPGTRLTVL.

This clonotype was counted at least ten times. The chain carries TRBV6-5 and TRBJ1-3; D is undetermined. This CDR3 comprises 15 residues. V was trimmed by 2 bases and J by 0 bases, leaving 8 bases between them. CDR1 is MNHEY and CDR2 is SVGAGI in the germline V gene. CDR3 residues: CASSYNSVSGNTIYF. Here the CDR3 DNA reads TGTGCCAGCAGTTACAACAGCGTCTCTGGAAACACCATATATTTT.

This clonotype appeared a few times. The V call is TRBV9, the J call TRBJ2-2; 9 positions match TRBD2. Germline CDR1 SGDLS, CDR2 YYNGEE. The V segment lost 0 bases and the J segment 3 bases; nucleotides outside the gene matches: 0. This CDR3 is built from 15 residues. The CDR3 region is CASSVGTSDTGELFF. The CDR3 DNA sequence: TGTGCCAGCAGCGTAGGGACTAGCGACACCGGGGAGCTGTTTTTT.

A few counts support this clonotype. This chain joins TRBV7-2 and TRBJ1-5; D is uncertain. CDR1 and CDR2 (germline): SGHTA, FQGNSA. This CDR3 contains 15 residues. Trimming cost V 4 bases and J 0 bases, with 10 bases left between them. This CDR3 is CASSSRTDSNQPQHF. DNA for the CDR3: TGTGCCAGCAGCTCCCGGACGGATAGCAATCAGCCCCAGCATTTT.

The chain joins TRBV2 to TRBJ1-6; D is possibly TRBD1 (6 bases). The germline V gene has CDR1 SNHLY and CDR2 FYNNEI. This CDR3 has 14 amino acids. Trimming left V 3 bases short and J 7 bases short, with 10 bases between. The CDR3 coding sequence is TGTGCCAGCAGTGATAGGACAGAGAATTCACCCCTCCACTTT. It specifies CASSDRTENSPLHF.

V gene TRBV20-1 combines with J gene TRBJ2-1, with 7 bases that match TRBD1. The CDR3 sequence is 14 residues long. V was pared by 3 bases and J by 4 bases, with 6 bases of the junction left unmatched. The germline V gene encodes CDR1 DFQATT and CDR2 SNEGSKA (reference sequence). DNA for the CDR3: TGCAGTGCTAGTCGGGACAGCCGATACAATGAGCAGTTCTTC. Its protein product is CSASRDSRYNEQFF.

This clonotype showed up just a few times. The genes are TRBV5-6 and TRBJ1-5, with TRBD1 identical over 8 bases. There are 15 residues in the CDR3. With 3 bases clipped from V and 1 base from J, the junction kept 3 bases outside the gene matches. Germline CDR1 is SGHDT and CDR2 is YYEEEE. The CDR3 sequence: CASSSRTGSNQPQHF. In DNA, the CDR3 is TGTGCCAGCAGCTCCCGGACAGGGAGCAATCAGCCCCAGCATTTT.

The chain employs TRBV30 and TRBJ2-5, with 7 nucleotides matching TRBD2. With V trimmed by 2 bases and J by 1 base, 4 bases remained unmatched. Germline values: CDR1 GTSNPN, CDR2 SVGIG (reference sequence). The CDR3 is 14 amino acids. CDR3 region: CAWSRLAPQETQYF. In DNA form, the CDR3 reads TGTGCCTGGAGTCGACTAGCTCCCCAAGAGACCCAGTACTTC.

The V call is TRBV28, the J call TRBJ2-1; 9 nucleotides match TRBD1. The CDR3 consists of 13 residues. V lost 5 bases and J lost 10; bases outside the gene matches: 6. Germline V CDR1 and CDR2: MDHEN, SYDVKM. This CDR3 reads CASSLPGQGEQFF. CDR3 DNA sequence: TGTGCCAGCAGTCTCCCGGGACAGGGCGAGCAGTTCTTC. Full variable domain (rest looked up from reference TRBV28 and TRBJ2-1): DVKVTQSSRYLVKRTGEKVFLECVQDMDHENMFWYRQDPGLGLRLIYFSYDVKMKEKGDIPEGYSVSREKKERFSLILESASTNQTSMYLCASSLPGQGEQFFGPGTRLTVL.

The CDR3 reads CASSPRGQGYEQYF. In DNA, the CDR3 is TGCGCCAGCAGCCCCCGGGGACAGGGCTACGAGCAGTACTTC. J is TRBJ2-7 and V is TRBV4-1, with 9 bases lining up with TRBD1. This CDR3 contains 14 residues. V lost 4 bases, J lost 3 bases, and 4 bases stayed unmatched. CDR1 is MGHRA and CDR2 is YSYEKL in the germline V gene.

For this clonotype: Being one base from a much bigger clone, this may be a read error. The chain couples TRBV29-1 to TRBJ2-5; 7 nucleotides line up with TRBD2. Trimming at V came to 6 bases and at J to 2 bases, leaving 9 bases not matched to a gene. The CDR3 is 14 residues long. Germline V gives CDR1 SQVTM, CDR2 ANQGSEA. The CDR3 region has the DNA TGCAGCGTGTCAGGACTAGTGGTTCAAGAGACCCAGTACTTC. Its translation: CSVSGLVVQETQYF.

This clonotype was picked up many times. The V gene is TRBV12-3 or TRBV12-4, the J gene TRBJ2-5, with a possible D match to TRBD1 (5 bases). The CDR3 is 13 residues long. V lost 7 bases and J lost 7, with 16 bases in between. The CDR3 DNA is TGTGCCAGCACCTTGCTGAACCAGGGGACCCAGTACTTC. Translation: CASTLLNQGTQYF.

DNA for the CDR3: TGTGCCAGCAGTGTGTACCCGAATGAGCAGTTCTTC. Residues: CASSVYPNEQFF. The chain couples TRBV3-1 to TRBJ2-1; D is uncertain. This CDR3 spans 12 amino acids. Trimming cost V 6 bases and J 7 bases, with 10 bases left between them. From germline, CDR1 is LGHDT and CDR2 YNNKEL (reference sequence).

This clonotype was counted between two and nine times. The chain joins TRBV6-5 to TRBJ2-1; no clear D gene. The germline V gene has CDR1 MNHEY and CDR2 SVGAGI. Trimming took off 7 bases at V and 5 bases at J, with 6 bases between the two ends. This CDR3 has 11 residues. The CDR3 region is CASNNNNEQFF. In DNA, the CDR3 is TGTGCCAGCAACAACAACAATGAGCAGTTCTTC.

This clonotype has more than one count but fewer than ten. The chain employs TRBV12-3 or TRBV12-4 and TRBJ2-2; TRBD2 matches at 8 bases. With V trimmed by 8 bases and J by 0 bases, 11 bases remained unmatched. This CDR3 region has 17 residues. CDR3: CASAERGQPSNTGELFF. CDR3 coding DNA: TGTGCCAGCGCCGAGCGGGGGCAACCTTCGAACACCGGGGAGCTGTTTTTT.

The V call is TRBV24-1, the J call TRBJ2-2; the D is unclear. CDR1 and CDR2 (germline): KGHDR, SFDVKD. Trimming took off 2 bases at V and 7 bases at J, with 7 bases between the two ends. This CDR3 contains 13 residues. CDR3 region: CATSDSGIGELFF. In nucleotides, the CDR3 is TGTGCCACCAGTGATTCCGGTATCGGGGAGCTGTTTTTT.